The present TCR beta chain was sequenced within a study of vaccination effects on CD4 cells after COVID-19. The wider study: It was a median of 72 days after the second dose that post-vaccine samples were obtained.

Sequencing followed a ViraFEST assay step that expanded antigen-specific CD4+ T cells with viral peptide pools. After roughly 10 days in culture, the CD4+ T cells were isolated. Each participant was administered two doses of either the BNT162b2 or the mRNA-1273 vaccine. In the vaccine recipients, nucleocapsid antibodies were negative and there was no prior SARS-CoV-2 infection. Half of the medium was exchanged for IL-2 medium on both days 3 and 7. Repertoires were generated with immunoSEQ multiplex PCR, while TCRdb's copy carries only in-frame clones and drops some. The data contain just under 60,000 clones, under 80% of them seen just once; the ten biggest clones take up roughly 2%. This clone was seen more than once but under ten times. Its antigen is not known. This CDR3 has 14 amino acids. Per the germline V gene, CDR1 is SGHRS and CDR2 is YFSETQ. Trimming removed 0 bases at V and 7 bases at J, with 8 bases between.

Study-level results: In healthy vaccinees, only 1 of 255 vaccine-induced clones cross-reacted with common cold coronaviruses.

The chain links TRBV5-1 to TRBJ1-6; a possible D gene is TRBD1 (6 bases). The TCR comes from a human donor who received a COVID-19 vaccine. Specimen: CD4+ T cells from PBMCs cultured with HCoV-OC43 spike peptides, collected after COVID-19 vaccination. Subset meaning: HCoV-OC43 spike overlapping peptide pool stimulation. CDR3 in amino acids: CASSLGDRNSPLHF. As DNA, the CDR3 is TGCGCCAGCAGCTTGGGCGACAGGAATTCACCCCTCCACTTT.